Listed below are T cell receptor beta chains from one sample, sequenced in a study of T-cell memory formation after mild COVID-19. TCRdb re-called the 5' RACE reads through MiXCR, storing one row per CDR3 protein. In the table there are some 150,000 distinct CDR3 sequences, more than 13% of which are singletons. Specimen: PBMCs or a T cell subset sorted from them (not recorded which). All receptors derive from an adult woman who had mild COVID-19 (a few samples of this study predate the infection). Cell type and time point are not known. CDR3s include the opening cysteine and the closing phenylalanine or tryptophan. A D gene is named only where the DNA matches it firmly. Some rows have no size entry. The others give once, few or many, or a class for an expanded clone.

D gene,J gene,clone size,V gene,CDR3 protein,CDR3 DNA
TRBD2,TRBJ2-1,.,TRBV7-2,CASSLVLAGGPHEQFF,TGTGCCAGCAGCTTAGTTCTAGCGGGAGGGCCCCATGAGCAGTTCTTC
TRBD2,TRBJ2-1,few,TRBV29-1,CSVEGGLDNEQFF,TGCAGCGTTGAAGGGGGACTAGACAATGAGCAGTTCTTC
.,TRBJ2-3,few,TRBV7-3,CASSLTVRPTDTQYF,TGTGCCAGCAGCTTAACGGTGCGGCCCACAGATACGCAGTATTTT
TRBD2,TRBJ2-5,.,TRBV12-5,CASGIAGYQETQYF,TGTGCTAGTGGTATAGCGGGGTATCAAGAGACCCAGTACTTC
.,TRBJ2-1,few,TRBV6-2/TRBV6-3,CASSDLDRSGLVNEQFF,TGTGCCAGCAGTGACTTGGACAGGAGCGGACTAGTTAATGAGCAGTTCTTC
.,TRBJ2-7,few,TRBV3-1,CASCSLSRGTYEQYF,TGTGCCAGCTGCTCTTTGTCTCGAGGAACGTACGAGCAGTACTTC
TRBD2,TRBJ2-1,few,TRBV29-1,CSVETLAVLNDEQFF,TGCAGCGTTGAGACACTAGCGGTGCTTAATGATGAGCAGTTCTTC
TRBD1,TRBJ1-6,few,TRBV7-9,CASSHEQGVDSPLHF,TGTGCCAGCAGCCATGAACAGGGGGTAGATTCACCCCTCCACTTT
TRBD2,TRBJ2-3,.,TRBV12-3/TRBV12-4,CASSFIAGPSTDTQYF,TGTGCCAGCAGTTTTATAGCGGGGCCCAGCACAGATACGCAGTATTTT
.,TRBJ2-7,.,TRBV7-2,CASSLASAGLIYEQYF,TGTGCCAGCAGCTTAGCATCTGCGGGCTTAATCTACGAGCAGTACTTC
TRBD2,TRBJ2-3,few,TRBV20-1,CSAQTSGPSTDTQYF,TGCAGTGCTCAGACTAGCGGGCCTAGCACAGATACGCAGTATTTT
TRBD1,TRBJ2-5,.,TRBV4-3,CASSRETGGGETQYF,TGCGCCAGCAGCCGAGAGACAGGGGGGGGAGAGACCCAGTACTTC
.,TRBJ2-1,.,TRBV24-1,CATSASVPPEQFF,TGTGCCACCAGTGCCTCCGTCCCACCAGAGCAGTTCTTC
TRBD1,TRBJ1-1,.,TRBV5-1,CASSWGQPNTEAFF,TGCGCCAGCAGCTGGGGACAGCCGAACACTGAAGCTTTCTTT
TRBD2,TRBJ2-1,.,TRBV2,CASTSGGASNEQFF,TGTGCCTCGACTAGCGGGGGGGCGAGCAATGAGCAGTTCTTC